One TCR beta chain is described in this entry. The source of the sample is a study of blood T cell repertoires in COVID-19. Study context: Some COVID-19 samples were acute and others convalescent; all came from the United States, Italy and Spain. PBMCs, B-cell-depleted T cells, or T cells provided the cDNA or gDNA that made up the material.

Per the authors' pipeline: Researchers report that nucleated cell counts were estimated from reference gene primer amplification. Sequencing used immunoSEQ multiplex PCR; TCRdb keeps in-frame clones, though not all of them. That table gives V, J and clone size, and the DNA gave D and trimming. The profile shows roughly 260,000 clones, about 88% of them singletons. This TCR derives from a man aged 55 to 70 who had recovered from COVID-19. Sequenced: peripheral blood.

In DNA form, the CDR3 reads TGTGCCAGCAGTCTTACCGGGACTCTTAACACCGGGGAGCTGTTTTTT. This gives the protein CASSLTGTLNTGELFF. The chain is built from TRBV6-6 and TRBJ2-2, with D possibly matching TRBD2 (6 bases). Germline V gene data show CDR1 as MNHNY and CDR2 as SVGAGI (reference sequence). The ends were cut back, 5 bases at V and 2 bases at J, with 15 bases in the middle. This CDR3 is built from 16 residues.